This T cell receptor (beta chain) emerged from a study of cytomegalovirus exposure and HLA in healthy donors. On the study more broadly: Out of about 360 genotyped donors, about 84% belonged to the Caucasian-associated ancestry cluster.

Unmatched junction bases numbered 9, after V lost 6 bases and J lost 7 bases. CDR1 is MNHNS and CDR2 is SASEGT in the germline V gene. There are 15 residues in the CDR3. Study conclusions and caveats: Usually a TCR sequence was rare, but some public TCRs were found in many donors. Using a false discovery rate of 0.05, a later analysis showed that about 16,000 TCR beta sequences were associated with HLA alleles.

On this clone itself: Its antigen remains unknown.

It was with 60 Vbeta and 13 Jbeta primers that the PCR ran. Clones were read by immunoSEQ multiplex PCR, and TCRdb kept only the in-frame ones, dropping some. The table includes over 150,000 clones, approximately 80% detected once. The chain is built from TRBV6-1 and TRBJ1-2, with TRBD1 matching 12 bases. This receptor was obtained from a man aged 18 to 29 in good health and CMV-seropositive. The sample consisted of PBMCs. This CDR3 is CASRIPGQGATGYTF. For the CDR3, the DNA is TGTGCCAGCAGGATTCCGGGACAGGGGGCAACTGGCTACACCTTC.